This TCR beta chain was captured by sequencing in a study of spatial heterogeneity in lung cancer. The CDR3 spans 15 residues. Germline values: CDR1 ENHRY, CDR2 SYGVKD. V lost 0 bases to trimming and J lost 6 bases, with 9 bases between them. The time point is: blood at routine non-recurrence follow-up after resection. Whole RNA, which was extracted from tumor, nontumor lung tissue or frozen PBMC, was sequenced without any cell sorting. TCRdb ran MiXCR on the 5' RACE reads and lists one entry per CDR3 protein. Of 9,500 to 13,000 distinct CDR3 sequences listed, about a fifth were seen once; the top ten hold around two fifths.

This TCR was sampled from a male donor with early-stage non-small cell lung cancer. Here the sequenced sample was PBMCs, taken at follow-up. V gene TRBV10-3 combines with J gene TRBJ2-6; D is ambiguous. The CDR3, as DNA: TGTGCCATCAGTGAGTCTGGTATGACGGCCAACGTCCTGACTTTC. This gives the protein CAISESGMTANVLTF.